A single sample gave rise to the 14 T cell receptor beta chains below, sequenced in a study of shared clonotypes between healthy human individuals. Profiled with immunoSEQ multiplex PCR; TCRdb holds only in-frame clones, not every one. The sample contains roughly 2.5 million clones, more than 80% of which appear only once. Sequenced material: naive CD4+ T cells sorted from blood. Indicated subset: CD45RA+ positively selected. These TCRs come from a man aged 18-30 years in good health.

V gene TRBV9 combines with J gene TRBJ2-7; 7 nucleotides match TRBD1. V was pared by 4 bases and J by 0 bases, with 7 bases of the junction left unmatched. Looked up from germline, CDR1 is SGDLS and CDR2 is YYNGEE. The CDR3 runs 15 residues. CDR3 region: CASSPKGTASYEQYF. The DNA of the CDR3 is TGTGCCAGCAGCCCAAAGGGGACAGCCTCCTACGAGCAGTACTTC.

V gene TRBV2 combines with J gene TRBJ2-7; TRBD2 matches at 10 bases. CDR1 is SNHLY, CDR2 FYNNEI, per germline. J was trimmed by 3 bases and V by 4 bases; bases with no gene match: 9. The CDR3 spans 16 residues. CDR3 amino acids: CASSVRLAGENYEQYF. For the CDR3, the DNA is TGTGCCAGCAGTGTCAGACTAGCGGGTGAAAACTACGAGCAGTACTTC. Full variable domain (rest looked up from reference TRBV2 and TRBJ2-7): EPEVTQTPSHQVTQMGQEVILRCVPISNHLYFYWYRQILGQKVEFLVSFYNNEISEKSEIFDDQFSVERPDGSNFTLKIRSTKLEDSAMYFCASSVRLAGENYEQYFGPGTRLTVT.

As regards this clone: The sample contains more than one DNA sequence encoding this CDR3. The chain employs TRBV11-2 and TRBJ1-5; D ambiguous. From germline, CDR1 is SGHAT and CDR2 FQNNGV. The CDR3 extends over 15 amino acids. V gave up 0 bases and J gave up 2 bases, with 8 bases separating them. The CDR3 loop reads CASSLEGQGNQPQHF. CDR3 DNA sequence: TGTGCCAGCAGCTTAGAAGGGCAGGGCAATCAGCCCCAGCATTTT.

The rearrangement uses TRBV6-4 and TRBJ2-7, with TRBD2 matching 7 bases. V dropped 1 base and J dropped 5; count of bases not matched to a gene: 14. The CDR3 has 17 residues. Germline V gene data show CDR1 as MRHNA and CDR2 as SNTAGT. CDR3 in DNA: TGTGCCAGCAGTGACTTTGTAATAGGCGGGAGTTTTGACGAGCAGTACTTC. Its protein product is CASSDFVIGGSFDEQYF.

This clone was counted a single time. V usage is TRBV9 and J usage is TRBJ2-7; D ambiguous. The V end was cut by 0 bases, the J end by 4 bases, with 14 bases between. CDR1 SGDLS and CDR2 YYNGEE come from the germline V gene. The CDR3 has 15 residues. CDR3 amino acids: CASSVALGSTYEQYF. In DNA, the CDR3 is TGTGCCAGCAGCGTAGCTCTGGGATCAACTTACGAGCAGTACTTC.

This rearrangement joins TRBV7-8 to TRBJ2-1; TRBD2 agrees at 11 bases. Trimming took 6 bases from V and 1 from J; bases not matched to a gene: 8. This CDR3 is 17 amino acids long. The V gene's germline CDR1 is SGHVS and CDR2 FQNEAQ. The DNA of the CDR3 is TGTGCCAGCAGATATACTAGCGGGGGACCTTCCTACAATGAGCAGTTCTTC. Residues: CASRYTSGGPSYNEQFF.

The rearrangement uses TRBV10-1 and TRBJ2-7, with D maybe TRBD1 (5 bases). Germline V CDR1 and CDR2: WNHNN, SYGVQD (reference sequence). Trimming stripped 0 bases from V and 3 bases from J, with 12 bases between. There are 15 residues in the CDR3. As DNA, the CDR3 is TGCGCCAGCAGTGAGTCGACCAGGGCGAACTACGAGCAGTACTTC. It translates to CASSESTRANYEQYF.

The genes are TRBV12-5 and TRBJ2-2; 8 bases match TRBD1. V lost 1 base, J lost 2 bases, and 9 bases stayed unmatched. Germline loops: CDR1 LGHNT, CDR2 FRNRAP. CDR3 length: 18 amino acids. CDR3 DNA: TGTGCTAGTGGTTTGGGTACGAAGGACAGGGTTAACACCGGGGAGCTGTTTTTT. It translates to CASGLGTKDRVNTGELFF.

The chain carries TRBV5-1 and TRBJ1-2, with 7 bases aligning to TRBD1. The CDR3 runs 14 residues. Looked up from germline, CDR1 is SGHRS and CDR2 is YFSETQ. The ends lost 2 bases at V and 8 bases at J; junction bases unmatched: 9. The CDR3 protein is CASSFRDRVGGYTF. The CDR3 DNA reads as TGCGCCAGCAGCTTTAGAGACAGGGTTGGGGGCTACACCTTC.

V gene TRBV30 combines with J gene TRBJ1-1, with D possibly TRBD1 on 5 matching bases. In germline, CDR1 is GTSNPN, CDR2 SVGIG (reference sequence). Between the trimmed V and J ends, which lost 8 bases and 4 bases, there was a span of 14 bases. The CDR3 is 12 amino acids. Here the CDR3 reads CARTHGGTEAFF. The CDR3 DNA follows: TGTGCCCGCACCCATGGGGGCACTGAAGCTTTCTTT.

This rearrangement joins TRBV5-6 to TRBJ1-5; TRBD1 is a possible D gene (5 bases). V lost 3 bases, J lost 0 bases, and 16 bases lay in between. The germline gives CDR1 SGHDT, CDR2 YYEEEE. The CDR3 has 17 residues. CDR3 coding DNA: TGTGCCAGCAGCTCCGCTGGGGCAGACTTTAGCAATCAGCCCCAGCATTTT. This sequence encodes CASSSAGADFSNQPQHF.

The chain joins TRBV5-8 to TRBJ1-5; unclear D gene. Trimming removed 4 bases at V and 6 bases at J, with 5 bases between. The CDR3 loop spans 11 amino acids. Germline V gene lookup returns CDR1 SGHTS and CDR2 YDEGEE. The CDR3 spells CASSGFQPQHF. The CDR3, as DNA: TGTGCCAGCAGCGGGTTTCAGCCCCAGCATTTT.

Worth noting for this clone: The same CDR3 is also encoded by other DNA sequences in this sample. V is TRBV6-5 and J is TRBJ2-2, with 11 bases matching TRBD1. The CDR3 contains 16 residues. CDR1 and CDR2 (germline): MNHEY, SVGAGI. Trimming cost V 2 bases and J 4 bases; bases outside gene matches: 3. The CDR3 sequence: CASSYPGTGGTGELFF. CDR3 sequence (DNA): TGTGCCAGCAGTTACCCCGGGACAGGGGGCACCGGGGAGCTGTTTTTT.

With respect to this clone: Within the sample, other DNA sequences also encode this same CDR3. The CDR3 nucleotides read TGTGCCATCAGTGAAATAGGGAGCTCTGGAAACACCATATATTTT. Translated: CAISEIGSSGNTIYF. This chain joins TRBV10-3 and TRBJ1-3; D not resolved. V gave up 3 bases and J gave up 0 bases, with 9 bases separating them. The CDR3 extends over 15 amino acids. Per germline, CDR1 ENHRY and CDR2 SYGVKD.